The T cell receptor (beta chain) described here comes from a study of shared clonotypes between healthy human individuals. Looking at the study overall: CD4 naive and memory got three plates each, CD8 naive two, CD8 memory one. Overall study findings and caveats: When naive CD4 clonotypes were compared across a few donors, 4% to 6.5% were shared.

The table lists this clone with a few counts. Its target is not known. Deep was the level at which the assay was run. Sorted-subset replicate PCR reactions contained approximately 190 ng DNA, corresponding to 29,000 or so T cell genomes. Only in-frame clones appear in the TCRdb table, and some are missing; sequencing was by immunoSEQ multiplex PCR. The profile covers some 1 million clones, with around 76% appearing a single time and approximately 1.5% taken by the ten largest. The CDR3 sequence is 14 residues long. Germline V lookup: CDR1 SQVTM, CDR2 ANQGSEA. The trim removed 6 bases at V and 4 bases at J, leaving 9 bases unmatched.

The chain uses TRBV29-1 and TRBJ2-7; 10 bases are shared with TRBD2. Sequenced: memory CD4+ T cells sorted from blood. Subset given: CD45RA-negative fraction. This clonotype was obtained from a man between 18 and 29 years old in good health. For the CDR3, the DNA is TGCAGCGTGACCTTACTAGCGGGGAGATACGAGCAGTACTTC. Its protein product is CSVTLLAGRYEQYF.